A selection of T cell receptor beta chains follows, all from one sample in a study of shared clonotypes between healthy human individuals. This table comes from immunoSEQ multiplex PCR, and its TCRdb copy is limited to in-frame clones, with some not included. The sample consists of about 450,000 clones, around 75% of them appearing once. Source material: PBMCs. All receptors derive from a woman in her thirties or forties in good health. Some clones in this sample may be carry-over from other donors' samples. CDR3s include the opening cysteine and the closing phenylalanine or tryptophan. Each record gives: V gene, J gene, D gene, CDR3 protein. The D gene is left open where the match is weak.

>TRBV29-1|TRBJ2-1|-
CSVENYHEQFF
>TRBV11-1|TRBJ2-1|-
CASTRGLNNEQFF
>TRBV9|TRBJ1-1|-
CASRSGTVNTEAFF
>TRBV29-1|TRBJ2-1|TRBD2
CSVVNSGIEEQFF
>TRBV5-1|TRBJ2-2|-
CASSLAREKGELFF
>TRBV7-2|TRBJ1-4|-
CASSLRSGTHEKLFF
>TRBV27|TRBJ2-2|-
CASSPWTETYTNTGELFF
>TRBV5-4|TRBJ2-1|-
CASSLARRLYNEQFF
>TRBV18|TRBJ2-7|-
CASSPPASYEQYF
>TRBV5-1|TRBJ2-7|TRBD2
CASSLGTSGRSTYEQYF
>TRBV28|TRBJ1-2|-
CASSPDSYYGYTF
>TRBV28|TRBJ2-1|-
CASSYTKGHPDSYNEQFF
>TRBV4-2|TRBJ2-1|-
CASSQEPSAPNNEQFF
>TRBV9|TRBJ2-7|-
CASSSGNGRSSYEQYF
>TRBV11-2|TRBJ2-7|TRBD2
CASRLAGSYEQYF
>TRBV6-1|TRBJ2-1|TRBD2
CASNPGLAFYNEQFF
>TRBV5-8|TRBJ2-7|-
CASSLNLGLVTEQYF
>TRBV28|TRBJ1-2|TRBD1
CASSPGGQGPYGYTF
>TRBV15|TRBJ1-1|-
CATSTQNTEAFF
>TRBV2|TRBJ1-5|-
CASSEGADARPQHF
>TRBV10-3|TRBJ2-7|TRBD2
CATRGGASSDEQYF
>TRBV6-4|TRBJ2-1|TRBD2
CAIAGTYNEQFF
>TRBV4-1|TRBJ2-5|TRBD1
CASRDRTGKEETQYF
>TRBV6-5|TRBJ1-2|-
CASSYSGLSGGYGYTF
>TRBV5-5|TRBJ1-1|-
CASSLEGYAGTEAFF
>TRBV7-2|TRBJ2-5|-
CASSLGVSAEIETQYF
>TRBV2|TRBJ2-3|-
CASSEGLSTDTQYF
>TRBV29-1|TRBJ2-7|-
CSVVQAPSYEQYF
>TRBV2|TRBJ2-2|TRBD2
CASSKSGSTGELFF
>TRBV28|TRBJ2-7|TRBD2
CASSTSGRVVEQYF
>TRBV21-1|TRBJ2-7|-
CASSSNGQGPEQYF
>TRBV5-1|TRBJ2-1|TRBD1
CASSLDPLDRGNTNEQFF
>TRBV7-9|TRBJ2-7|-
CASSPTVYEQYF
>TRBV2|TRBJ1-3|-
CASSQDGNTIYF
>TRBV4-3|TRBJ2-2|TRBD2
CASSQPGLAVNTGELFF
>TRBV28|TRBJ2-6|TRBD1
CASSSPGQVVSSGANVLTF
>TRBV2|TRBJ2-7|TRBD1
CASRGPGQGFSEQYF
>TRBV5-6|TRBJ2-1|-
CASSFRGSTSGEQFF
>TRBV4-3|TRBJ1-2|-
CASSQDQWAAAGYTF
>TRBV29-1|TRBJ2-2|-
CSVLQGGNTGELFF
>TRBV4-1|TRBJ2-1|-
CASSTSGEQFF
>TRBV10-1|TRBJ2-1|-
CASTRPLAAPYNEQFF
>TRBV4-2|TRBJ2-5|TRBD2
CASSQDGTSGEETQYF
>TRBV28|TRBJ2-7|TRBD1
CASSLPGTGDEQYF
>TRBV19|TRBJ2-3|-
CATAPGTFTDTQYF
>TRBV29-1|TRBJ2-7|TRBD2
CSVVTSGTFYEQYF
>TRBV11-3|TRBJ2-3|-
CASSLGGHTDTQYF
>TRBV30|TRBJ1-1|-
CAWRRVMNTEAFF
>TRBV5-4|TRBJ2-5|-
CASSLRGEETQYF
>TRBV6-6|TRBJ2-7|-
CASSGTGSSYEQYF
>TRBV28|TRBJ2-1|TRBD2
CASSLRLAGLSNEQFF
>TRBV6-5|TRBJ1-2|-
CASSAYRDPNYGYTF
>TRBV7-2|TRBJ1-1|-
CASSLARAGTEAFF
>TRBV28|TRBJ1-2|-
CASSPQIRLITF
>TRBV18|TRBJ1-1|-
CASSLGEGNTEAFF
>TRBV7-2|TRBJ1-4|-
CASSPVRTSEKLFF
>TRBV9|TRBJ2-7|TRBD2
CASSVVASGYEQYF
>TRBV4-2|TRBJ1-4|-
CASSQGTRSRANEKLFF
>TRBV11-2|TRBJ2-7|TRBD2
CASSRTSGSSNEQYF